The 2 T cell receptor beta chains below all came from one sample that was sequenced in a study of cytomegalovirus exposure and HLA in healthy donors. PCR was performed using 60 Vbeta and 13 Jbeta primers. Method: immunoSEQ multiplex PCR; TCRdb's copy keeps in-frame clones and lacks some. The table lists 150,000 to 200,000 clones, about 88% of them singletons, with about 0.24% in the top ten. Material: PBMCs. These receptors originate from a girl under two years old in good health and CMV-seronegative.

The chain recombines TRBV19 with TRBJ2-7, with D perhaps matching TRBD2 (5 bases). V was shortened by 6 bases and J by 3 bases, with 15 bases between the two germline ends. Germline-derived CDR1 and CDR2 are LNHDA and SQIVND (reference sequence). CDR3 length: 14 amino acids. Here the CDR3 reads CASSLSGTHYEQYF. The CDR3 DNA reads as TGTGCCAGTAGCCTCAGCGGAACGCACTACGAGCAGTACTTC.

The chain recombines TRBV27 with TRBJ2-1, with TRBD2 identical over 7 bases. With V trimmed by 8 bases and J by 8 bases, 3 bases remained unmatched. The V gene's germline CDR1 is MNHEY and CDR2 SMNVEV (reference sequence). CDR3 size: 11 residues. CDR3 bases: TGTGCCAGCCGCCGGGGGGATGAGCAGTTCTTC. Amino acids: CASRRGDEQFF.